This TCR beta chain came from a study of blood T cells in healthy people across ages. Together with a sample-barcoded 5' primer, a J-beta primer mix was included in a second PCR lasting about 6 to 11 cycles. TCRdb independently ran MiXCR on the 5' RACE reads; one entry per CDR3 protein. Of 700,000 to 800,000 distinct CDR3 sequences in the sample, 35% to 45% are singletons; the top ten hold around 20%. The sample consisted of blood. This clonotype was sampled from an older woman in good health.

This CDR3 reads CASSPPLGYNEQYF. The CDR3, as DNA: TGTGCCAGCAGCCCTCCTTTGGGGTACAATGAGCAGTACTTC. The chain links TRBV25-1 to TRBJ2-1; D unclear. The J call may be wrong; the DNA end is better matched by TRBJ2-7. Germline CDR1 reads MGHDK; CDR2 reads SYGVNS. The CDR3 covers 14 residues.